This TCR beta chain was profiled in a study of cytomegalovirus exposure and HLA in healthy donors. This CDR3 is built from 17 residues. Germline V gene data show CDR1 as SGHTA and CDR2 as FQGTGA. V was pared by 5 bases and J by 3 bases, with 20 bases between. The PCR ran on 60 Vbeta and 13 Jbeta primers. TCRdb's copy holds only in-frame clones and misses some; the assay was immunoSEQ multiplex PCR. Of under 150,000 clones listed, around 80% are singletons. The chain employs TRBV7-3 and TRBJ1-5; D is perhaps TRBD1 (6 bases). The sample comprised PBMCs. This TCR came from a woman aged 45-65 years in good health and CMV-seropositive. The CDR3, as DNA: TGTGCCAGCAGCCATAAACGGGGCAGGGGATTCAATCAGCCCCAGCATTTT. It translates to CASSHKRGRGFNQPQHF.